This TCR beta chain derives from a study of T cell changes during pregnancy in multiple sclerosis. This CDR3 comprises 15 residues. The trim removed 3 bases at V and 0 bases at J, leaving 3 bases unmatched. Germline-derived CDR1 and CDR2 are SGHVS and FQNEAQ. The method was immunoSEQ multiplex PCR; TCRdb's version includes in-frame clones alone and lacks a portion of them. The table has approximately 48,000 clones, roughly 90% seen once; the top ten hold 2.5% to 3.5%. The clonotype was recovered from a female donor with multiple sclerosis, enrolled in a pregnancy study. The chain combines TRBV7-8 with TRBJ2-7; 9 nucleotides match TRBD1. The material sequenced was CD8+ T cells from peripheral blood mononuclear cells, taken before pregnancy. This CDR3 is CASSFDRGSSYEQYF. In DNA form, the CDR3 reads TGTGCCAGCAGCTTCGACAGGGGGAGCTCCTACGAGCAGTACTTC.